This T cell receptor (beta chain) was recovered during a study of blood T cell repertoires in COVID-19. Overall study context: Sites in the United States, Italy and Spain provided acute and convalescent COVID-19 samples. PBMCs, B-cell-depleted T cells, or T cells were the source of the cDNA or gDNA that made up the material.

Original data processing: Reference gene primer amplification yielded estimated nucleated cell counts. TCRdb's copy holds only in-frame clones and misses some; the assay was immunoSEQ multiplex PCR. V and J calls and clone size are as listed in that table; D and trimming were resolved from the DNA. Of about 40,000 clones listed, 88% are singletons. V gave up 0 bases and J gave up 2 bases, with 10 bases separating them. The CDR3 is 15 residues long. Germline loops: CDR1 LGHNA, CDR2 YSLEER. This sequence was found in a woman between 65 and 79 years old with acute or convalescent COVID-19. The sample consisted of peripheral blood. The chain recombines TRBV4-3 with TRBJ2-5; D remains ambiguous. CDR3 sequence reads: CASSQDRITQETQYF. The CDR3 DNA sequence: TGCGCCAGCAGCCAAGACAGGATAACGCAAGAGACCCAGTACTTC.